This TCR beta chain is drawn from a study of T cells in Graves' hyperthyroidism and ophthalmopathy. RNA transcripts provided the source from which TCR beta CDR3 regions were amplified. The primer set for the first-round RT-PCR of the TCR CDR3 was HTBI. TCRdb analysed the multiplex PCR reads with MiXCR anew, one entry per CDR3 protein. The repertoire holds around 690,000 distinct CDR3 sequences, with roughly a sixth as singletons. Findings of the study overall: In simple terms, a model built on 13 V-J features told ophthalmopathy apart from stable hyperthyroidism. Most clonotypes that expanded in the thyroid above 0.001 also showed up in blood.

With regard to this clonotype: Its antigen is unidentified.

Germline V CDR1 and CDR2: KGHSH, LQKENI. The length of the CDR3 is 18 residues. V dropped 1 base and J dropped 0; count of bases not matched to a gene: 9. Exclusions: uncontrolled infection, other autoimmune disease, pregnancy, lactation. The authors took PBMCs from 8 to 10 ml fresh peripheral blood. What was sequenced was blood. This chain joins TRBV18 and TRBJ1-3; 7 bases fit TRBD1. The sequence derives from a man aged 50 or older with Graves' hyperthyroidism. DNA for the CDR3: TGTGCCAGCTCACCACTGGATTCGGGACAGTACTCTGGAAACACCATATATTTT. Translating gives CASSPLDSGQYSGNTIYF.